Each of the 7 T cell receptor beta chains below was sequenced from the same sample in a study of cytomegalovirus exposure and HLA in healthy donors. Vbeta (60) and Jbeta (13) primers were used in the PCR. Generated by immunoSEQ multiplex PCR, the TCRdb table keeps only in-frame clones and is missing some. The table shows around 190,000 clones, with around three quarters occurring only once. The sequenced sample consisted of PBMCs. These receptors were collected from a woman aged 25 to 39 in good health and CMV-seropositive.

The chain is built from TRBV28 and TRBJ1-6, with 8 bases identical to TRBD1. CDR1 MDHEN and CDR2 SYDVKM come from the germline V gene. There are 16 residues in the CDR3. The V gene end was trimmed by 2 bases and the J gene end by 7 bases; junction bases not matched to a gene: 7. CDR3 coding DNA: TGTGCCAGCAGTTTAATTAAGGGACAGGCGAATTCACCCCTCCACTTT. Its translation: CASSLIKGQANSPLHF. Together with reference TRBV28 and TRBJ1-6, the CDR3 gives the full variable domain: DVKVTQSSRYLVKRTGEKVFLECVQDMDHENMFWYRQDPGLGLRLIYFSYDVKMKEKGDIPEGYSVSREKKERFSLILESASTNQTSMYLCASSLIKGQANSPLHFGNGTRLTVT.

The J gene is TRBJ2-5, the V gene TRBV28; D ambiguous. The CDR3 totals 13 residues. Germline CDR1 is MDHEN and CDR2 is SYDVKM. Trimming took off 6 bases at V and 4 bases at J, with 12 bases between the two ends. The CDR3 bases are TGTGCCAGCAGCCAGATGGAGCGAGAGACCCAGTACTTC. Translation: CASSQMERETQYF. The entire variable domain, with the rest obtained from reference TRBV28 and TRBJ2-5, is as follows: DVKVTQSSRYLVKRTGEKVFLECVQDMDHENMFWYRQDPGLGLRLIYFSYDVKMKEKGDIPEGYSVSREKKERFSLILESASTNQTSMYLCASSQMERETQYFGPGTRLLVL.

The chain carries TRBV7-9 and TRBJ2-7, with D perhaps matching TRBD2 (6 bases). V was trimmed by 2 bases and J by 4 bases, leaving 18 bases between them. Germline values: CDR1 SEHNR, CDR2 FQNEAQ (reference sequence). The CDR3 runs 16 residues. DNA for the CDR3: TGTGCCAGCAGCTTAACCTGGGGGGAGCGCCCTTACGAGCAGTACTTC. Translating gives CASSLTWGERPYEQYF.

The rearrangement links TRBV30 to TRBJ2-1; 7 bases agree with TRBD1. CDR3 length: 14 amino acids. Trimming cost V 5 bases and J 4 bases; bases outside gene matches: 8. CDR1 is GTSNPN and CDR2 is SVGIG in the germline V gene (reference sequence). CDR3 in amino acids: CAWRIDRAYNEQFF. The CDR3 coding sequence is TGTGCCTGGCGAATTGACAGGGCATACAATGAGCAGTTCTTC.

This clone was counted between two and nine times. The chain employs TRBV19 and TRBJ2-7; D is uncertain. This CDR3 contains 13 residues. The germline CDR1 and CDR2 sequences are LNHDA and SQIVND (reference sequence). V lost 3 bases to trimming and J lost 4 bases, with 10 bases between them. Here the CDR3 reads CASSIQASYEQYF. For the CDR3, the DNA is TGTGCCAGTAGTATCCAGGCCTCATACGAGCAGTACTTC.

This clone was counted only a few times. The chain employs TRBV6-1 and TRBJ1-2; TRBD1 matches at 9 bases. Losses at the gene ends were 5 bases for V and 4 bases for J; bases not matched to a gene: 11. The CDR3 length is 16 residues. The V gene's germline CDR1 is MNHNS and CDR2 SASEGT. CDR3 in DNA: TGTGCCAGCAGTAAAGGGGGGGACAGGGTAGGCTATGGCTACACCTTC. This sequence encodes CASSKGGDRVGYGYTF.

V usage is TRBV5-6 and J usage is TRBJ2-3; 10 bases agree with TRBD2. Germline trimming cut 4 bases from V and 3 bases from J; bases unmatched to any gene: 8. CDR1 and CDR2 (germline): SGHDT, YYEEEE. This CDR3 is 16 amino acids long. The CDR3 loop is CASSPGLAVQTDTQYF. The DNA for the CDR3 is TGTGCCAGCAGCCCCGGACTAGCGGTACAAACAGATACGCAGTATTTT.